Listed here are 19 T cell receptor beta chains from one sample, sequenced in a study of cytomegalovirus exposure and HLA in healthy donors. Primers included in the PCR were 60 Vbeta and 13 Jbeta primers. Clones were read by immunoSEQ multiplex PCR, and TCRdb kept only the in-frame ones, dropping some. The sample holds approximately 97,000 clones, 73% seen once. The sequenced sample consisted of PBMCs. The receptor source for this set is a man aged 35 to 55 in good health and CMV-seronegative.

The CDR3 here is CASSYSGQGRGGYTF. In DNA form, the CDR3 reads TGTGCCAGCAGTTATTCCGGACAGGGACGGGGTGGCTACACCTTC. The chain uses TRBV6-5 and TRBJ1-2, with TRBD1 matching 8 bases. V dropped 3 bases and J dropped 7; count of bases not matched to a gene: 10. Germline CDR1 is MNHEY and CDR2 is SVGAGI. The CDR3 sequence is 15 residues long.

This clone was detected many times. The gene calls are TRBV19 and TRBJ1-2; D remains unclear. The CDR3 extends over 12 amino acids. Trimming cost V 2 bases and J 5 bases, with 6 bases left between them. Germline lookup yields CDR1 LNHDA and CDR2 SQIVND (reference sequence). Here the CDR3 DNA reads TGTGCCAGTAGTATATACGGGTATGGCTACACCTTC. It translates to CASSIYGYGYTF.

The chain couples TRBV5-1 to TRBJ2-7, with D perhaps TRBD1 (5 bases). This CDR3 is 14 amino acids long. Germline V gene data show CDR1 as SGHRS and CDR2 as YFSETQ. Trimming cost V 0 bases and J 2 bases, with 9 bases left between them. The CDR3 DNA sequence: TGCGCCAGCAGCTTGGTTGACAGACCCTACGAGCAGTACTTC. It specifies CASSLVDRPYEQYF.

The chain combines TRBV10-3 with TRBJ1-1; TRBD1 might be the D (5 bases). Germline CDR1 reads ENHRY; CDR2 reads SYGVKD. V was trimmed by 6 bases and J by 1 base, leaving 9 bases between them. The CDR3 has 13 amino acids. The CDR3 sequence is CAISRTGNTEAFF. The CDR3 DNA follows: TGTGCCATCAGCCGAACAGGGAACACTGAAGCTTTCTTT.

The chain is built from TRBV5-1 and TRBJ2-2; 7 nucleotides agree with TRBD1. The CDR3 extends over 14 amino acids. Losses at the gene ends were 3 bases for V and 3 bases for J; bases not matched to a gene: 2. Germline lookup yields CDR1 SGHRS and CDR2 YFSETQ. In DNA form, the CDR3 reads TGCGCCAGCAGCTCCACAGGGGACACCGGGGAGCTGTTTTTT. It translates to CASSSTGDTGELFF. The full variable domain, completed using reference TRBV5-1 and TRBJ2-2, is KAGVTQTPRYLIKTRGQQVTLSCSPISGHRSVSWYQQTPGQGLQFLFEYFSETQRNKGNFPGRFSGRQFSNSRSEMNVSTLELGDSALYLCASSSTGDTGELFFGEGSRLTVL.

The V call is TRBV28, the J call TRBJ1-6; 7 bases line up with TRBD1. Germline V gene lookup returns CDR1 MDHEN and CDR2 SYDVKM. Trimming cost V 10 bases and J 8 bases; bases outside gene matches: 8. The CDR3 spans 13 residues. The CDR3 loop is CATLGQFDSPLHF. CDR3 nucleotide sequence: TGTGCCACCCTGGGACAGTTTGATTCACCCCTCCACTTT.

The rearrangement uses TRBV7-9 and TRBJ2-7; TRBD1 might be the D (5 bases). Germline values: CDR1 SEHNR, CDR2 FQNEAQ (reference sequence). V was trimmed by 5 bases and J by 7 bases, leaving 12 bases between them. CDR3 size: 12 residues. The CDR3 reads CASSNDRPEQYF. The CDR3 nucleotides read TGTGCCAGCAGCAACGACAGACCGGAGCAGTACTTC.

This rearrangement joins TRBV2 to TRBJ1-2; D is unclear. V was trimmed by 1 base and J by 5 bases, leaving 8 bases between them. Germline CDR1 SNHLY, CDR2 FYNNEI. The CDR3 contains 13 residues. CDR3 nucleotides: TGTGCCAGCAGTGAAGGGTGGAGGTATGGCTACACCTTC. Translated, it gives CASSEGWRYGYTF.

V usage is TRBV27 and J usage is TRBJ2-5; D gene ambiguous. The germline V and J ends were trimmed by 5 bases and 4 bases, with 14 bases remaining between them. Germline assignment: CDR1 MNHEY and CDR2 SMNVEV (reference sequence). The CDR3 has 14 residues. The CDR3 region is CASSPQVLRETQYF. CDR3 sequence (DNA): TGTGCCAGCAGTCCTCAGGTGTTGCGAGAGACCCAGTACTTC.

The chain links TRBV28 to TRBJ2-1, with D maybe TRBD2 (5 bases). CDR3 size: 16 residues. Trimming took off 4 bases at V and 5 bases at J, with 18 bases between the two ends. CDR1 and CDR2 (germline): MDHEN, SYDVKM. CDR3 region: CASSSPAAVGNNEQFF. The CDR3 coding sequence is TGTGCCAGCAGTTCCCCCGCGGCAGTCGGGAACAATGAGCAGTTCTTC.

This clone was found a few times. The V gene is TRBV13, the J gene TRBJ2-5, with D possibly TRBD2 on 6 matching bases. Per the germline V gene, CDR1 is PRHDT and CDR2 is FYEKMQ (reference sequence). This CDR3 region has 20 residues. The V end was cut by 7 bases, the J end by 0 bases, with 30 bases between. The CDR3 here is CASKSHGGGTDNGYQETQYF. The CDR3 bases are TGTGCCAGCAAATCCCATGGTGGAGGGACCGATAACGGGTACCAAGAGACCCAGTACTTC.

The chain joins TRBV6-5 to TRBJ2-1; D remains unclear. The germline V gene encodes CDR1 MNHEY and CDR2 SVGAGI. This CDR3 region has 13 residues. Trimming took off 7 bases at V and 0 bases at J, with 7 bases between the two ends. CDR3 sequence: CASKQFSYNEQFF. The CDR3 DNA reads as TGTGCCAGCAAACAGTTCTCCTACAATGAGCAGTTCTTC.

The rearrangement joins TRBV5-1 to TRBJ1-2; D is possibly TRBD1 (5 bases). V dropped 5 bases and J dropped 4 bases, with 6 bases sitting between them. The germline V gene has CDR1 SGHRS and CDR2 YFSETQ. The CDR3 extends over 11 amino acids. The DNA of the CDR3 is TGCGCCAGCAGAGACAGCTATGGCTACACCTTC. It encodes CASRDSYGYTF.

The CDR3 protein is CASSLADRESYEQYF. Written as DNA, the CDR3 is TGTGCCAGCAGCTTAGCCGACCGGGAGTCCTACGAGCAGTACTTC. The chain couples TRBV7-8 to TRBJ2-7; D possibly corresponds to TRBD2 (6 bases). The V end lost 0 bases, the J end lost 1 base, and 10 bases lay between the germline ends. The CDR3 runs to 15 residues. The germline V gene has CDR1 SGHVS and CDR2 FQNEAQ.

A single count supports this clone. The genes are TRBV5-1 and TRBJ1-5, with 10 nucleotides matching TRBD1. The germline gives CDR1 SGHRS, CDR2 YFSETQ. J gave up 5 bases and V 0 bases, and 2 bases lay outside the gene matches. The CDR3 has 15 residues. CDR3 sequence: CASSLGQGADQPQHF. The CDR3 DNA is TGCGCCAGCAGCTTGGGACAGGGGGCCGATCAGCCCCAGCATTTT.

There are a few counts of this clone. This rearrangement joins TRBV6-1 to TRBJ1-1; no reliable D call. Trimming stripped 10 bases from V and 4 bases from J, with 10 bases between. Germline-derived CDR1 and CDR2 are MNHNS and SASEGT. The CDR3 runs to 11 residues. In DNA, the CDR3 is TGTGCCACCCTGAGATTCACTGAAGCTTTCTTT. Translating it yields CATLRFTEAFF.

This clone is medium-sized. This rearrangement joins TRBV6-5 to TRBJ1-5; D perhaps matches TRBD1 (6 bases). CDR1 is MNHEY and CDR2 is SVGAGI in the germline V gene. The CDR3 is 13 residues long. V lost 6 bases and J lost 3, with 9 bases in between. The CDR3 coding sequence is TGTGCCAGCAGCGGACAGATCAATCAGCCCCAGCATTTT. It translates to CASSGQINQPQHF.

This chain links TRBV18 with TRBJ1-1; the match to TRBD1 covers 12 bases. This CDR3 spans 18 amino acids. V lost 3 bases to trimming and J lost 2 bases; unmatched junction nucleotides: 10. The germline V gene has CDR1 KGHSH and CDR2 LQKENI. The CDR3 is CASSPPMGTGGINTEAFF. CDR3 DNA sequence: TGTGCCAGCTCACCCCCGATGGGGACAGGGGGCATAAACACTGAAGCTTTCTTT.

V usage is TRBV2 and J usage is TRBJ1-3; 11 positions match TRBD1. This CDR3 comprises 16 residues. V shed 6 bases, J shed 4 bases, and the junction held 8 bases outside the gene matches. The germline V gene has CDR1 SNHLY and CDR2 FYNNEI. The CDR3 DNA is TGTGCCAGCAGAACGGACAGGGGGCGCCTCGGAAACACCATATATTTT. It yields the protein CASRTDRGRLGNTIYF. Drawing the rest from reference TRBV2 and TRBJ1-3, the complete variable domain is EPEVTQTPSHQVTQMGQEVILRCVPISNHLYFYWYRQILGQKVEFLVSFYNNEISEKSEIFDDQFSVERPDGSNFTLKIRSTKLEDSAMYFCASRTDRGRLGNTIYFGEGSWLTVV.